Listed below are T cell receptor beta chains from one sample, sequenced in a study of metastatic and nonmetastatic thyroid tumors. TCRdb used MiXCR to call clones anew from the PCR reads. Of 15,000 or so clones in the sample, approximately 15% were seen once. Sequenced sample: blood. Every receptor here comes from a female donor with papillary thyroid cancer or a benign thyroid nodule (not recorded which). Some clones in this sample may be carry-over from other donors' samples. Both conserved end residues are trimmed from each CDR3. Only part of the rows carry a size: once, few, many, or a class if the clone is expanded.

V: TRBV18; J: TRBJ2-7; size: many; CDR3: ASSPERSSYEQY
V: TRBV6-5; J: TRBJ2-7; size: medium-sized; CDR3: ASSYSGRGQGDYEQY
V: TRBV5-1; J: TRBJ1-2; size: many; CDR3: ASSPDQLTGGGGYT
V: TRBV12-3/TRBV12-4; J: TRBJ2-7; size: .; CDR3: ASSTGTCANEQY
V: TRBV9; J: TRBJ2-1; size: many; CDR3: ASSVGGLAGGEQF
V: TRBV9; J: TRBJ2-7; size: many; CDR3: ASSVDEGTGYEQY
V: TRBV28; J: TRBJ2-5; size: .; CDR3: ASSLYRKETQY
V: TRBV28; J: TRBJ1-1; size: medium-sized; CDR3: ASSLGYRRNTEAF
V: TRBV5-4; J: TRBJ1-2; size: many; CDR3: ASSLSQGEYYGYT
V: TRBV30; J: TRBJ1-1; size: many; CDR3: AWGGRFGTEAF
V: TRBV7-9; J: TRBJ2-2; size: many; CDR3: ASSWTSDGGELF
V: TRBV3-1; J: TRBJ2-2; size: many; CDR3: ASSQTDTGELF
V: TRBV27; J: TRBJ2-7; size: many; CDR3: ASSSIPRQGNYEQY
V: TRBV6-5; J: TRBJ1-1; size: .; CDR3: ASSYRGQGGSAF
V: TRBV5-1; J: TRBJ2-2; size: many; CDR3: ASSGISGPETGELF
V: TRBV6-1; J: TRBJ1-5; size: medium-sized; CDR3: ASSRDQPQH
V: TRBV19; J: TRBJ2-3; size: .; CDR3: ASSMEISSTDTQY
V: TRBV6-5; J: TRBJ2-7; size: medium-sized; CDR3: ASSYISVGAGGYEQY
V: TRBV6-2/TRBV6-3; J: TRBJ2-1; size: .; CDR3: ASRAGSYNEKF
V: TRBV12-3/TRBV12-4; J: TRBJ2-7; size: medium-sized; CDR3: ASSLSRGAGEY
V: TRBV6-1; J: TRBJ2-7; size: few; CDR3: ASSELRDSLY
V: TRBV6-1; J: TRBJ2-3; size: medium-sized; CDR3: ASSSGQTSTDTQY
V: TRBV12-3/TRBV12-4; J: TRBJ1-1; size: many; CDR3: ASSAIPGPHTEAF
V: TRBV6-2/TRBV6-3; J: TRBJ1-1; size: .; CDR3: ASSYWGGGTEAF
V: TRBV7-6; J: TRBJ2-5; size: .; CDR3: ASSLLLVGSQGVGETQY
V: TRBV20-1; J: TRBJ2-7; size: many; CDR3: SARDLSSSSYEQY
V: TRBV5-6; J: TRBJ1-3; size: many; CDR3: ASSLGPGSGNTIY
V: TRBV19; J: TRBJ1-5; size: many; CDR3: ASRGQGLAPQH
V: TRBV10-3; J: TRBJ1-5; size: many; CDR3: AIRSGQGTYQPQH
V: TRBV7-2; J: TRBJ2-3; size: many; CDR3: ASSIPGTSGGQY
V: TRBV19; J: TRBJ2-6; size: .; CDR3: ASRWRHSGANVLT
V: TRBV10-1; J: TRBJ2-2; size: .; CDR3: ASRPGQSTCELF
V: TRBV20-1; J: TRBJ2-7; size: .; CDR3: SAKGADNSYEQY
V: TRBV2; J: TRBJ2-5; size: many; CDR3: ANGQGQETQY
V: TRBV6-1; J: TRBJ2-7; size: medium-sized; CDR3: ASWKAGEQY
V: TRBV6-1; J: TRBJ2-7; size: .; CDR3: ASSGTLAVYEQY
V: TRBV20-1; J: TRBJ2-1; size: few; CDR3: SARGGSYNEQF
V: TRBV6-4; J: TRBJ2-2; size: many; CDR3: ASSPTTNTGELF
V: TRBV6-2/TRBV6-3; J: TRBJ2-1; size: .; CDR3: ASSWTSGDYNEQF
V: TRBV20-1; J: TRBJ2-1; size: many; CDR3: SASGSGRAGNEQF
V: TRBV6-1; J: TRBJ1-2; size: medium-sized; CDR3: ASRTGAGRYGYT
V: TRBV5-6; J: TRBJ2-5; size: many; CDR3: ASSLGAGETQY
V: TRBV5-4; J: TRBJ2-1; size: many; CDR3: ASSLMGSGDNEQF
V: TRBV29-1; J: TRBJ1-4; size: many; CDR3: SVEARDRDEKLF
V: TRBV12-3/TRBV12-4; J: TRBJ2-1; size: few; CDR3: DSSALNEQV
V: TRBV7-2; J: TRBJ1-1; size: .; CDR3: ANSLGRVNTEAF
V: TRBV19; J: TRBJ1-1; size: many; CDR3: ASTPGLATEAF
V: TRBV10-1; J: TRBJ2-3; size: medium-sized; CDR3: AITRTHTSTDTQY
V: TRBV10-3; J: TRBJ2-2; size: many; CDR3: AIGTVSNTGELF
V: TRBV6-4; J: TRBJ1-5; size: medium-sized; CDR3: ASSDAGGTQPQH
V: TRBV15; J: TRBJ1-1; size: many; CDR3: ATSRGSGRNTEAF
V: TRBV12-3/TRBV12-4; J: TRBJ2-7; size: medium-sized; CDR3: ASSSGTEIYEQY
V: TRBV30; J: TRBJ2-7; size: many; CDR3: AWGVSYEQY
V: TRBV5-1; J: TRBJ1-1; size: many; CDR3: ASGLDGAQNTEAF
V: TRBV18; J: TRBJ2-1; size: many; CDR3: ASSPPTSGRAKF